Listed here are 23 T cell receptor beta chains from one sample, sequenced in a study of identical twins. TCRdb called the 5' RACE reads again in MiXCR, with one record for every CDR3 protein. This sample carries some 500,000 distinct CDR3 sequences, about 13% of them seen once, and the ten largest clones take approximately 1%. The data were also submitted as part of a second study, on yellow fever vaccine responses in identical twins.

The sequenced sample was CD4+ T cells sorted from blood. All receptors come from a woman younger than 35 in good health.

Notes on this clonotype: This may be a read error, as it is one base from a much larger clone. This chain joins TRBV29-1 and TRBJ2-7, with D maybe TRBD1 (6 bases). Germline V gene lookup returns CDR1 SQVTM and CDR2 ANQGSEA. The CDR3 runs 12 residues. Between the trimmed V and J ends, which lost 3 bases and 2 bases, there was a span of 8 bases. The DNA for the CDR3 is TGCAGCGTTGATACAGGGCCCTACGAGCAGTACTTC. Its translation is CSVDTGPYEQYF.

This clonotype has a count of ten or more. The V gene is TRBV6-1, the J gene TRBJ2-3, with TRBD2 as a possible D gene (5 bases). The CDR3 is made up of 13 amino acids. V gave up 6 bases and J gave up 5 bases, with 12 bases separating them. Germline V gene lookup returns CDR1 MNHNS and CDR2 SASEGT. In nucleotides, the CDR3 is TGTGCCAGCAGGGGAGACTCTAAAGATACGCAGTATTTT. Residues: CASRGDSKDTQYF.

Only a few counts were recorded for this clonotype. The chain joins TRBV24-1 to TRBJ2-6, with TRBD1 identical over 8 bases. This CDR3 region has 17 residues. Germline CDR1 reads KGHDR; CDR2 reads SFDVKD. V shed 3 bases, J shed 2 bases, and the junction held 5 bases outside the gene matches. CDR3 sequence: CATSDGQGRTGANVLTF. CDR3 sequence (DNA): TGTGCCACCAGTGATGGACAGGGACGGACTGGGGCCAACGTCCTGACTTTC.

Only a few counts were recorded for this clonotype. V gene TRBV6-2 or TRBV6-3 combines with J gene TRBJ2-1; D perhaps matches TRBD2 (7 bases). Germline V lookup: CDR1 MNHEY, CDR2 SVGEGT. The CDR3 extends over 15 amino acids. V lost 6 bases and J 6 bases, leaving 18 bases between the germline ends. This chain's CDR3 is CASSNGGPGVNEQFF. CDR3 nucleotides: TGTGCCAGCAGCAACGGGGGGCCTGGAGTCAATGAGCAGTTCTTC.

This sequence joins TRBV6-5 and TRBJ1-2; 7 bases are shared with TRBD1. V shed 3 bases and J 5 bases; nucleotides not matched to a gene: 6. The length of the CDR3 is 14 residues. Germline CDR1 and CDR2: MNHEY and SVGAGI. The CDR3 coding sequence is TGTGCCAGCAGTTATATCAGGGGGGGTTATGGCTACACCTTC. Protein: CASSYIRGGYGYTF.

The chain carries TRBV6-2 or TRBV6-3 and TRBJ2-7, with 8 bases matching TRBD1. Trimming took 4 bases from V and 6 from J; bases not matched to a gene: 5. The CDR3 has 13 residues. CDR1 and CDR2 from the germline V gene are MNHEY and SVGEGT. CDR3 DNA sequence: TGTGCCAGCAGTTCGCAGGACAGGGTCGAGCAGTACTTC. Translating it yields CASSSQDRVEQYF.

This clonotype was counted a few times. The chain combines TRBV19 with TRBJ2-1; TRBD2 agrees at 8 bases. The junction had 14 bases not matched to a gene; V was cut back by 0 bases and J by 10 bases. Germline loops: CDR1 LNHDA, CDR2 SQIVND (reference sequence). The CDR3 sequence is 17 residues long. CDR3 in DNA: TGTGCCAGTAGTATAGATAAAGTCATAGGTAGCGGGGACGAGCAGTTCTTC. Translation: CASSIDKVIGSGDEQFF.

V gene TRBV5-1 combines with J gene TRBJ2-1, with 8 bases that match TRBD2. V shed 0 bases, J shed 9 bases, and the junction held 5 bases outside the gene matches. Per the germline V gene, CDR1 is SGHRS and CDR2 is YFSETQ. The CDR3 consists of 14 residues. The CDR3 loop reads CASSLVLAGGEQFF. The CDR3 nucleotides read TGCGCCAGCAGCTTGGTTCTAGCGGGTGGTGAGCAGTTCTTC.

The rearrangement joins TRBV7-2 to TRBJ2-2; perhaps TRBD1 as D (5 bases). The germline V and J ends were trimmed by 2 bases and 4 bases, with 8 bases remaining between them. This CDR3 spans 14 amino acids. Germline CDR1 is SGHTA and CDR2 is FQGNSA. CDR3: CASSLKGVTGELFF. The CDR3 DNA reads TGTGCCAGCAGCTTAAAAGGGGTCACCGGGGAGCTGTTTTTT.

The chain recombines TRBV24-1 with TRBJ2-1; 10 nucleotides match TRBD1. CDR1 is KGHDR, CDR2 SFDVKD, per germline. The V gene end was trimmed by 1 base and the J gene end by 2 bases; junction bases not matched to a gene: 1. CDR3 length: 16 residues. CDR3 nucleotides: TGTGCCACCAGTGATTTTGGACAGGGGGCCTACAATGAGCAGTTCTTC. Protein sequence: CATSDFGQGAYNEQFF.

The chain has TRBV7-2 and TRBJ2-5; D is uncertain. The CDR3 consists of 15 residues. Germline CDR1 and CDR2: SGHTA and FQGNSA. V was pared by 5 bases and J by 0 bases, with 13 bases between. The CDR3: CASSRGSVYQETQYF. CDR3 DNA: TGTGCCAGCAGCCGCGGTTCAGTCTACCAAGAGACCCAGTACTTC.

This clonotype was seen ten or more times. The chain couples TRBV7-3 to TRBJ1-3; 8 bases agree with TRBD1. In germline, CDR1 is SGHTA, CDR2 FQGTGA. This CDR3 is built from 16 residues. Losses at the gene ends were 5 bases for V and 0 bases for J; bases not matched to a gene: 6. The CDR3: CASSLGQGLSGNTIYF. DNA of the CDR3: TGTGCCAGCAGCCTTGGACAGGGACTCTCTGGAAACACCATATATTTT.

This clonotype was counted between two and nine times. The chain couples TRBV28 to TRBJ2-7; D possibly matches TRBD1 or TRBD2 (5 bases each). From germline, CDR1 is MDHEN and CDR2 SYDVKM. The CDR3 totals 15 residues. Trimming shortened V by 2 bases and J by 6 bases, and 17 bases separated the two germline ends. The CDR3 region has the DNA TGTGCCAGCAGTTTAATCGGCCCCCGGGGCGCCGAGCAGTACTTC. Protein: CASSLIGPRGAEQYF.

This clonotype was detected only a few times. V usage is TRBV20-1 and J usage is TRBJ2-7; TRBD2 matches 13 bases. Germline CDR1 is DFQATT and CDR2 is SNEGSKA (reference sequence). The ends lost 4 bases at V and 6 bases at J; junction bases unmatched: 6. This CDR3 is 14 amino acids long. The CDR3 bases are TGCAGTGCTATCGGGACTAGCGGGATCCGCGAGCAGTACTTC. Protein sequence: CSAIGTSGIREQYF.

The V gene is TRBV5-1, the J gene TRBJ1-4; the D is unclear. Looked up from germline, CDR1 is SGHRS and CDR2 is YFSETQ. The CDR3 spans 15 residues. V dropped 4 bases and J dropped 0 bases, with 10 bases sitting between them. CDR3 DNA: TGCGCCAGCAGCGGCAGTTTTGCAACTAATGAAAAACTGTTTTTT. It is translated as CASSGSFATNEKLFF.

V usage is TRBV12-3 or TRBV12-4 and J usage is TRBJ2-7, with TRBD1 identical over 10 bases. V dropped 6 bases and J dropped 7; count of bases not matched to a gene: 6. The CDR3 is made up of 13 amino acids. CDR3 coding DNA: TGTGCCAGCAGAAGGACAGGGGGGAGGGAGCAGTACTTC. This codes for CASRRTGGREQYF.

This clonotype was detected ten times or more. The gene calls are TRBV5-5 and TRBJ2-2, with 9 bases that match TRBD1. The V and J ends lost 4 bases and 7 bases, in that order; junction bases with no gene match: 5. Per the germline V gene, CDR1 is SGHKS and CDR2 is YYEKEE (reference sequence). This CDR3 has 14 amino acids. CDR3 DNA sequence: TGTGCCAGCAGCCGGGGACAGGGAATCGGGGAGCTGTTTTTT. Translation: CASSRGQGIGELFF.

Here the CDR3 DNA reads TGTGCCAGCACCACGTCCGGGGTAAGCCACGAGCAGTACTTC. As protein: CASTTSGVSHEQYF. The chain has TRBV2 and TRBJ2-7, with TRBD2 as a possible D gene (5 bases). Trimming left V 7 bases short and J 5 bases short, with 18 bases between. Germline CDR1 and CDR2: SNHLY and FYNNEI. This CDR3 has 14 amino acids.

This chain joins TRBV12-5 and TRBJ2-3; D remains unclear. V lost 2 bases to trimming and J lost 6 bases, with 9 bases between them. Germline V gene lookup returns CDR1 LGHNT and CDR2 FRNRAP. CDR3 length equals 13 residues. The DNA of the CDR3 is TGTGCTAGTGGTTTGACCGAAGAGGATACGCAGTATTTT. As protein: CASGLTEEDTQYF.

The CDR3 coding sequence is TGTGCCAGCAGCTTAGACAGGGGCGCTTTCTTT. Translation: CASSLDRGAFF. V gene TRBV7-9 combines with J gene TRBJ1-1; TRBD1 matches 7 bases. Germline V gene lookup returns CDR1 SEHNR and CDR2 FQNEAQ (reference sequence). The trim removed 1 base at V and 11 bases at J, leaving 1 base unmatched. This CDR3 has 11 amino acids.

This clonotype was picked up a small number of times. DNA of the CDR3: TGTGCCAGCACTAGCCGTGATGAGCAGTTCTTC. Protein: CASTSRDEQFF. The chain carries TRBV6-5 and TRBJ2-1; D might be TRBD2 (5 bases). CDR3 length: 11 residues. Germline values: CDR1 MNHEY, CDR2 SVGAGI. The germline V and J ends were trimmed by 7 bases and 8 bases, with 9 bases remaining between them.

In this sample, this clonotype turned up many times. The chain employs TRBV4-1 and TRBJ1-4; unclear D gene. From germline, CDR1 is MGHRA and CDR2 YSYEKL. The V end lost 7 bases, the J end lost 7 bases, and 13 bases lay between the germline ends. This CDR3 is 13 amino acids long. The CDR3 loop is CASNRRTGEKLFF. CDR3 DNA sequence: TGCGCCAGCAACCGGAGAACCGGTGAAAAACTGTTTTTT.

This rearrangement joins TRBV12-3 or TRBV12-4 to TRBJ2-1; TRBD1 agrees at 7 bases. The CDR3 extends over 15 amino acids. With V trimmed by 3 bases and J by 3 bases, 5 bases remained unmatched. CDR3 sequence reads: CASSFPGQLYNEQFF. CDR3 bases: TGTGCCAGCAGTTTCCCGGGACAGCTCTACAATGAGCAGTTCTTC.